The text below deals with one T cell receptor beta chain. This entry belongs to a study of CD8+ T cells in alopecia areata. RNA extraction and reverse transcription yielded cDNA as sequencing template. The repertoire was sequenced with immunoSEQ multiplex PCR; TCRdb's copy has only in-frame clones and lacks some. The sample consists of 90,000 to 100,000 clones, around 38% of them appearing once. The CDR3 totals 12 residues. V shed 2 bases and J shed 5 bases, with 9 bases lying between them. Germline CDR1 is GTSNPN and CDR2 is SVGIG (reference sequence). The specimen was CD4+ T cells sorted from blood. This sequence originates from a human donor with alopecia areata. The chain employs TRBV30 and TRBJ2-5; D is unclear. The CDR3 DNA reads TGTGCCTGGAGTCCCTTAAGGGAGACCCAGTACTTC. This gives the protein CAWSPLRETQYF.